Following are 28 T cell receptor beta chains from one sample sequenced in a study of Graves' ophthalmopathy and Graves' hyperthyroidism. RNA transcripts provided the template for amplifying TCR beta CDR3 regions. RT-PCR was first run with HTBI primers, then multiplex PCR in a second round. One entry per CDR3 protein results from TCRdb running MiXCR on the multiplex PCR reads. This table has roughly 400,000 distinct CDR3 sequences, about 17% appearing once. The specimen was peripheral blood. The source is a woman under 30 with Graves' ophthalmopathy.

This clonotype was detected many times. This sequence joins TRBV7-2 and TRBJ1-6; weak D call: TRBD1 (5 bases). Trimming took off 5 bases at V and 7 bases at J, with 15 bases between the two ends. CDR1 is SGHTA and CDR2 is FQGNSA in the germline V gene. This CDR3 contains 15 residues. Here the CDR3 DNA reads TGTGCCAGCAGCACCCAGGGACTGCAAAATTCACCCCTCCACTTT. Its protein is CASSTQGLQNSPLHF.

The table lists this clonotype with many counts. This chain links TRBV19 with TRBJ1-6; the match to TRBD1 covers 7 bases. Germline V lookup: CDR1 LNHDA, CDR2 SQIVND (reference sequence). V trimming: 10 bases; J trimming: 1 base; junction bases outside the gene matches: 7. The CDR3 extends over 15 amino acids. The CDR3 reads CATRQGRSYNSPLHF. In nucleotides, the CDR3 is TGTGCCACGCGACAGGGAAGATCCTATAATTCACCCCTCCACTTT. The complete variable domain, with remaining parts taken from reference TRBV19 and TRBJ1-6, reads DGGITQSPKYLFRKEGQNVTLSCEQNLNHDAMYWYRQDPGQGLRLIYYSQIVNDFQKGDIAEGYSVSREKKESFPLTVTSAQKNPTAFYLCATRQGRSYNSPLHFGNGTRLTVT.

The chain employs TRBV10-3 and TRBJ2-7; 9 bases are shared with TRBD2. The V gene end was trimmed by 8 bases and the J gene end by 6 bases; junction bases not matched to a gene: 8. Germline V gene sequence: CDR1 ENHRY, CDR2 SYGVKD. The CDR3 has 13 amino acids. The CDR3 sequence is CAIQDSGSAEQYF. The DNA of the CDR3 is TGTGCCATCCAGGATAGCGGGAGTGCCGAGCAGTACTTC.

This clonotype was seen many times. This sequence joins TRBV6-1 and TRBJ2-5, with no clear D. Deletions cut 4 bases from V and 2 bases from J, with 11 bases between. Germline lookup yields CDR1 MNHNS and CDR2 SASEGT. The CDR3 consists of 14 residues. This CDR3 is CASSGIDMQETQYF. CDR3 coding DNA: TGTGCCAGCAGTGGGATCGACATGCAAGAGACCCAGTACTTC.

This clonotype was recorded at least ten times. The V gene is TRBV5-5, the J gene TRBJ1-1; D remains ambiguous. Trimming shortened V by 0 bases and J by 1 base, and 7 bases separated the two germline ends. CDR3 length equals 14 residues. Germline CDR1 and CDR2: SGHKS and YYEKEE (reference sequence). As DNA, the CDR3 is TGTGCCAGCAGCTTGGTTCGACCGAACACTGAAGCTTTCTTT. As protein: CASSLVRPNTEAFF.

This clonotype has a count of ten or more. This chain links TRBV20-1 with TRBJ2-2; TRBD2 aligns across 8 bases. V dropped 3 bases and J dropped 5; count of bases not matched to a gene: 5. In germline, CDR1 is DFQATT, CDR2 SNEGSKA (reference sequence). The CDR3 runs to 14 residues. The CDR3 sequence: CSASGRAGTGELFF. CDR3 in DNA: TGCAGTGCTAGCGGGAGGGCCGGGACCGGGGAGCTGTTTTTT.

In this sample, this clonotype turned up many times. This sequence joins TRBV5-6 and TRBJ2-5, with TRBD2 identical over 14 bases. Germline V gene sequence: CDR1 SGHDT, CDR2 YYEEEE. Unmatched junction bases numbered 3, after V lost 5 bases and J lost 0 bases. The CDR3 is 16 amino acids. CDR3 sequence: CASRRTSGGYQETQYF. In DNA, the CDR3 is TGTGCCAGCAGACGGACTAGCGGGGGGTACCAAGAGACCCAGTACTTC.

This clonotype was detected ten times or more. A much larger clone is a single base away; this may be a read error. The CDR3 ends on some other residue instead of the conserved phenylalanine or tryptophan, so this is likely a read error. This rearrangement joins TRBV6-1 to TRBJ2-5; D unclear. V shed 5 bases and J shed 7 bases, with 14 bases lying between them. Germline-derived CDR1 and CDR2 are MNHNS and SASEGT. The CDR3 totals 13 residues. CDR3 in amino acids: CASSPDSVRTQYS. DNA of the CDR3: TGTGCCAGCAGTCCCGATTCGGTTAGGACCCAGTACTCC.

In this sample, this clonotype turned up many times. This sequence joins TRBV24-1 and TRBJ2-2; no reliable D call. V lost 4 bases, J lost 2 bases, and 10 bases lay in between. CDR1 and CDR2 from the germline V gene are KGHDR and SFDVKD. There are 15 residues in the CDR3. CDR3 coding DNA: TGTGCCACCAGTGACCCTCCTCCCAACACCGGGGAGCTGTTTTTT. Translated: CATSDPPPNTGELFF.

The chain uses TRBV19 and TRBJ2-7; D is ambiguous. The CDR3 contains 14 residues. The germline CDR1 and CDR2 sequences are LNHDA and SQIVND (reference sequence). V gave up 7 bases and J gave up 7 bases, with 20 bases separating them. CDR3 loop: CASTPRPTDGEQYF. CDR3 coding DNA: TGTGCCAGTACCCCCCGACCGACCGATGGGGAGCAGTACTTC.

This clonotype was seen ten or more times. This chain joins TRBV29-1 and TRBJ2-5, with D perhaps TRBD1 or TRBD2 (6 bases each). Germline CDR1 and CDR2: SQVTM and ANQGSEA. Trimming removed 7 bases at V and 4 bases at J, with 10 bases between. This CDR3 is built from 11 residues. The CDR3 protein is CSGQEGETQYF. The CDR3 DNA is TGCAGCGGACAGGAGGGAGAGACCCAGTACTTC.

In its sample, this clonotype was seen many times. CDR3 DNA: TGTGCCAGCAGTTTCGGGGACACCTACGAGCAGTACTTC. It codes for CASSFGDTYEQYF. The chain couples TRBV12-3 or TRBV12-4 to TRBJ2-7; a possible D gene is TRBD1 (6 bases). Trimming took off 3 bases at V and 2 bases at J, with 8 bases between the two ends. The CDR3 sequence is 13 residues long.

This clonotype was counted ten times or more. The rearrangement links TRBV20-1 to TRBJ2-7; 8 bases agree with TRBD2. V was pared by 0 bases and J by 1 base, with 5 bases of the junction left unmatched. Germline V lookup: CDR1 DFQATT, CDR2 SNEGSKA (reference sequence). The CDR3 extends over 15 amino acids. The CDR3 region is CSARDPTGGSYEQYF. In DNA, the CDR3 is TGCAGTGCTAGAGATCCGACGGGGGGGTCCTACGAGCAGTACTTC.

The CDR3 DNA is TGTGCCAGCAGCGATGGACAGGTTCAAGAGACCCAGTACTTC. Amino acids: CASSDGQVQETQYF. The gene calls are TRBV6-1 and TRBJ2-5, with 7 positions matching TRBD1. V trimming: 6 bases; J trimming: 2 bases; junction bases outside the gene matches: 6. The CDR3 has 14 amino acids. Germline CDR1 and CDR2: MNHNS and SASEGT.

The gene calls are TRBV30 and TRBJ2-7, with D maybe TRBD1 (6 bases). V was clipped by 6 bases and J by 5 bases, with 14 bases between them. This CDR3 is 12 amino acids long. Germline V gene lookup returns CDR1 GTSNPN and CDR2 SVGIG (reference sequence). CDR3 amino acids: CACPGTRDEQYF. The CDR3 bases are TGTGCCTGTCCCGGGACACGGGACGAGCAGTACTTC. The full variable domain, with the rest looked up from reference TRBV30 and TRBJ2-7, is SQTIHQWPATLVQPVGSPLSLECTVEGTSNPNLYWYRQAAGRGLQLLFYSVGIGQISSEVPQNLSASRPQDRQFILSSKKLLLSDSGFYLCACPGTRDEQYFGPGTRLTVT.

This clonotype turned up a few times. This rearrangement joins TRBV5-6 to TRBJ2-1; the D is unclear. In germline, CDR1 is SGHDT, CDR2 YYEEEE. Trimming took off 2 bases at V and 6 bases at J, with 6 bases between the two ends. The CDR3 extends over 12 amino acids. The CDR3 protein is CASSFRRNEQFF. DNA of the CDR3: TGTGCCAGCAGCTTTCGGCGCAATGAGCAGTTCTTC.

The chain carries TRBV6-1 and TRBJ1-2, with no clear D. Germline V gene sequence: CDR1 MNHNS, CDR2 SASEGT. This CDR3 region has 12 residues. V shed 8 bases and J shed 4 bases, with 11 bases lying between them. CDR3 coding DNA: TGTGCCAGCCAGACCGGAACCTATGGCTACACCTTC. Encoded protein: CASQTGTYGYTF.

The sample holds a few counts of this clonotype. V usage is TRBV5-1 and J usage is TRBJ2-2, with 11 bases fitting TRBD1. The germline CDR1 and CDR2 sequences are SGHRS and YFSETQ. This CDR3 contains 20 residues. Losses at the gene ends were 0 bases for V and 0 bases for J; bases not matched to a gene: 10. CDR3 amino acids: CASSLGPGQGDDSNTGELFF. The CDR3 region has the DNA TGCGCCAGCAGCTTGGGCCCGGGACAGGGGGACGATTCGAACACCGGGGAGCTGTTTTTT.

The chain uses TRBV6-1 and TRBJ2-5, with D possibly matching TRBD2 (6 bases). CDR3 length equals 14 residues. CDR1 MNHNS and CDR2 SASEGT come from the germline V gene. Deletions cut 7 bases from V and 5 bases from J, with 17 bases between. The chain's CDR3 is CASIGARGSETQYF. The CDR3 DNA follows: TGTGCCAGCATTGGGGCCCGGGGGTCGGAGACCCAGTACTTC.

The table lists this clonotype with many counts. The rearrangement joins TRBV6-2 or TRBV6-3 to TRBJ2-7; no clear D. The CDR3 consists of 13 residues. Trimming took off 2 bases at V and 3 bases at J, with 8 bases between the two ends. Germline lookup yields CDR1 MNHEY and CDR2 SVGEGT. CDR3 nucleotides: TGTGCCAGCAGTTACGCGGCAGGCTACGAGCAGTACTTC. Protein product: CASSYAAGYEQYF.

Regarding this clonotype: No conserved phenylalanine or tryptophan is present at the end of the CDR3, so a read error is the likely explanation. The chain is built from TRBV6-2 or TRBV6-3 and TRBJ2-7; tentatively, D is TRBD1 or TRBD2 (6 bases each). Germline CDR1 reads MNHEY; CDR2 reads SVGEGT. The CDR3 totals 15 residues. The CDR3 DNA follows: TGTGTCAGCAGTCCGGGGGCTTGGCAGTCCTACGAGCAGTACCTC. Its translation: CVSSPGAWQSYEQYL.

This clonotype was seen repeatedly, ten times or more. The chain carries TRBV19 and TRBJ2-5; weak D call: TRBD2 (6 bases). The CDR3 has 14 amino acids. CDR1 is LNHDA and CDR2 is SQIVND in the germline V gene (reference sequence). Trimming removed 6 bases at V and 4 bases at J, with 15 bases between. The CDR3 sequence is CASSHSLRGETQYF. In DNA, the CDR3 is TGTGCCAGTAGCCACAGTTTGCGGGGAGAGACCCAGTACTTC.

V gene TRBV15 combines with J gene TRBJ1-1, with no clear D. Germline lookup yields CDR1 LNHNV and CDR2 YYDKDF (reference sequence). Trimming pared 5 bases from V and 4 bases from J, leaving 11 bases between. This CDR3 is 13 amino acids long. The CDR3 nucleotides read TGTGCCACCAGCTGGCCCAAGGGCACTGAAGCTTTCTTT. As protein: CATSWPKGTEAFF.

Ten or more counts support this clonotype. The rearrangement joins TRBV28 to TRBJ1-6; maybe TRBD1 (5 bases). CDR1 is MDHEN, CDR2 SYDVKM, per germline. The ends were cut back, 5 bases at V and 7 bases at J, with 15 bases in the middle. The CDR3 is 15 amino acids. The CDR3 nucleotides read TGTGCCAGCAGTCTTAAGGGGATCTTAAATTCACCCCTCCACTTT. This sequence encodes CASSLKGILNSPLHF.

V gene TRBV6-5 combines with J gene TRBJ1-2; D unresolved. Trimming shortened V by 4 bases and J by 3 bases, and 12 bases separated the two germline ends. In germline, CDR1 is MNHEY, CDR2 SVGAGI. CDR3 size: 14 residues. In DNA form, the CDR3 reads TGTGCCAGCAGTTCGGGATCCCGGCACTATGGCTACACCTTC. It translates to CASSSGSRHYGYTF.

This clonotype was detected ten times or more. This chain connects TRBV6-2 or TRBV6-3 to TRBJ2-7; D might be TRBD2 (6 bases). Germline CDR1 reads MNHEY; CDR2 reads SVGEGT. V lost 2 bases, J lost 4 bases, and 15 bases lay in between. The length of the CDR3 is 15 residues. The CDR3 bases are TGTGCCAGCAGTTACCCGGAACGGGGGAAGTACGAGCAGTACTTC. This gives the protein CASSYPERGKYEQYF.

This clonotype was detected ten times or more. The rearrangement links TRBV2 to TRBJ1-5; possibly TRBD1 for D (5 bases). Trimming stripped 4 bases from V and 3 bases from J, with 10 bases between. Germline values: CDR1 SNHLY, CDR2 FYNNEI. The CDR3 sequence is 14 residues long. CDR3 residues: CASSVREDNQPQHF. In nucleotides, the CDR3 is TGTGCCAGCAGTGTCAGGGAAGACAATCAGCCCCAGCATTTT. Supplemented by reference TRBV2 and TRBJ1-5, the full variable domain reads EPEVTQTPSHQVTQMGQEVILRCVPISNHLYFYWYRQILGQKVEFLVSFYNNEISEKSEIFDDQFSVERPDGSNFTLKIRSTKLEDSAMYFCASSVREDNQPQHFGDGTRLSIL.

The sample holds many counts of this clonotype. The chain carries TRBV10-3 and TRBJ2-3, with no clear D. The ends were cut back, 5 bases at V and 0 bases at J, with 15 bases in the middle. Germline CDR1 ENHRY, CDR2 SYGVKD. This CDR3 is 16 amino acids long. CDR3 sequence: CAISSATPRSTDTQYF. In nucleotides, the CDR3 is TGTGCCATCAGTAGCGCAACCCCTCGAAGCACAGATACGCAGTATTTT.